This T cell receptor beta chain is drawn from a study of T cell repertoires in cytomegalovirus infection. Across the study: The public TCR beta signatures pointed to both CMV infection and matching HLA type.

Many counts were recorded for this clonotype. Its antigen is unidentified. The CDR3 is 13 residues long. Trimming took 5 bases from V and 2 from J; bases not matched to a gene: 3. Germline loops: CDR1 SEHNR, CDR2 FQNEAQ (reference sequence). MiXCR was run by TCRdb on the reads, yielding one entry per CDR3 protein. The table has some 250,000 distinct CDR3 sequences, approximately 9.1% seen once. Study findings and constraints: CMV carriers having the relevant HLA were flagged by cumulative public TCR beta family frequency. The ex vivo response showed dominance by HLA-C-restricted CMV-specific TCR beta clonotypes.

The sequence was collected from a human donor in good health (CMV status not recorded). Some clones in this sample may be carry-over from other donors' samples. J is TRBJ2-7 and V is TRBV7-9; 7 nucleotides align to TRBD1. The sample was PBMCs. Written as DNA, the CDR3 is TGTGCCAGCAGCAAACAGGGGACCTACGAGCAGTACTTC. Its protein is CASSKQGTYEQYF.